Listed here are 4 T cell receptor beta chains from one sample, sequenced in a study of regulatory T cells in long-lasting Graves disease. Time point reported: newly diagnosed GD, antithyroid drugs for less than 3 months. There was RNA extracted from PBMCs, and the TCR library was made from it. The authors built TCR beta libraries using iRepertoire HTBI primers and Arm-PCR of CDR3 regions. Each CDR3 protein is one row after TCRdb ran MiXCR on the multiplex PCR reads. The sample has 620,000 or so distinct CDR3 sequences; roughly 15% are singletons. These records were also assigned to another study, of T cells in Graves' hyperthyroidism and ophthalmopathy.

The specimen was peripheral blood mononuclear cells (PBMCs), collected at new diagnosis, from a patient treated with antithyroid drugs. Receptor source: a woman under 40 with Graves disease.

This clonotype was observed a few times. V gene TRBV10-3 combines with J gene TRBJ1-2, with 7 bases that match TRBD1. Losses at the gene ends were 0 bases for V and 8 bases for J; bases not matched to a gene: 12. CDR1 is ENHRY, CDR2 SYGVKD, per germline. CDR3 size: 16 residues. In nucleotides, the CDR3 is TGTGCCATCAGTGAGTCGGGACAGCTCTATGTCGTCGGCTACACCTTC. Its translation: CAISESGQLYVVGYTF.

Regarding this clonotype: It is unclear where the CDR3 begins or ends on the DNA, so no DNA is shown, and the CDR3 is as TCRdb lists it. The V call is TRBV7-8, the J call TRBJ1-5; the table names TRBD1, a call not compared with the DNA. Germline CDR1 is SGHVS and CDR2 is FQNEAQ. The CDR3 contains 23 residues when both ends are counted. The CDR3 sequence: CASSLEQFLTYEQYFGPGQPQHF.

The table lists this clonotype with a few counts. The chain carries TRBV12-3 or TRBV12-4 and TRBJ2-6; D is tentatively TRBD1 or TRBD2 (5 bases each). Trimming stripped 8 bases from V and 2 bases from J, with 19 bases between. This CDR3 is 17 amino acids long. CDR3 residues: CASLLWGNDPGANVLTF. CDR3 DNA: TGTGCCAGCCTCCTTTGGGGGAATGATCCTGGGGCCAACGTCCTGACTTTC.

This clonotype occurred a few times. This may come from a read error, since a much larger clone is one base off. The chain carries TRBV10-3 and TRBJ1-6; 9 nucleotides line up with TRBD1. From germline, CDR1 is ENHRY and CDR2 SYGVKD. The CDR3 extends over 15 amino acids. The V and J ends lost 10 bases and 8 bases, in that order; junction bases with no gene match: 12. CDR3 nucleotides: TGTGCCAGCAGGCGGACAGGGGAGTCGGATTCACCCCTCCACTTT. It translates to CASRRTGESDSPLHF.